This TCR beta chain emerged from a study of Ad26.COV2.S vaccination and SARS-CoV-2 variants. Produced via immunoSEQ multiplex PCR; TCRdb's table is partial and in-frame only. In the table there are roughly 150,000 clones, 70% to 90% of which are singletons. V shed 6 bases, J shed 4 bases, and the junction held 11 bases outside the gene matches. In germline, CDR1 is MDHEN, CDR2 SYDVKM. The CDR3 sequence is 16 residues long. Points on this clone: Its antigen is not identified.

General observations from the study: Participants given vaccine showed non-spike TCR breadth similar to that of placebo recipients. The analyses of TCR breadth and depth may have understated the size of total T cell responses. After vaccination, reports described spike-specific CD8+ and CD4+ T cell responses as showing substantial breadth. Spike-specific TCR breadth was greater after Ad26.COV2.S than placebo.

This specimen was peripheral blood, taken after recovery from COVID-19. J is TRBJ1-2 and V is TRBV28, with 10 nucleotides matching TRBD1. The receptor was isolated from a human donor who had recovered from COVID-19. CDR3 sequence: CASSQTGTGAVYGYTF. The CDR3 region has the DNA TGTGCCAGCAGCCAAACCGGGACAGGGGCGGTCTATGGCTACACCTTC.